The 27 T cell receptor beta chains below were found in one sample sequenced in a study of beta chain features in type 1 diabetes. Study observations and caveats: Within each of all four CD4+ subsets, Type 1 diabetes patients had TCRB CDR3s that were moderately but significantly shorter.

Reverse transcription of all isolated RNA meant that expressed TCRB transcripts were sequenced. Using immunoSEQ multiplex PCR, the repertoire was profiled, and TCRdb retains in-frame clones only, with some absent. The sample contains about 650,000 clones, around 12% of which appear only once. These receptors are not linked to any known antigen. Sequenced input: naive CD4+ T cells from blood. These receptors came from a man younger than 45 with type 1 diabetes.

This clone was found a few times. The chain joins TRBV4-3 to TRBJ2-1; 9 nucleotides align to TRBD2. The CDR3 covers 15 residues. Losses at the gene ends were 1 base for V and 10 bases for J; bases not matched to a gene: 8. CDR1 LGHNA and CDR2 YSLEER come from the germline V gene. The CDR3 sequence: CASSQGLAAGWEQFF. CDR3 DNA sequence: TGCGCCAGCAGCCAAGGACTAGCGGCCGGTTGGGAGCAGTTCTTC.

The V call is TRBV7-2, the J call TRBJ2-3; 10 bases line up with TRBD2. Germline CDR1 and CDR2: SGHTA and FQGNSA. V shed 7 bases, J shed 6 bases, and the junction held 16 bases outside the gene matches. This CDR3 is built from 17 residues. The CDR3 DNA reads TGTGCCAGCAACTACCAAGAAGCGGGGGGGCCGCGGGATACGCAGTATTTT. This codes for CASNYQEAGGPRDTQYF. The variable domain in full, with the rest retrieved from reference TRBV7-2 and TRBJ2-3, is GAGVSQSPSNKVTEKGKDVELRCDPISGHTALYWYRQSLGQGLEFLIYFQGNSAPDKSGLPSDRFSAERTGGSVSTLTIQRTQQEDSAVYLCASNYQEAGGPRDTQYFGPGTRLTVL.

This clone was seen only a few times. The chain joins TRBV15 to TRBJ2-5; 7 bases are shared with TRBD1. Germline CDR1 and CDR2: LNHNV and YYDKDF (reference sequence). Trimming removed 0 bases from V and 4 bases from J; junction bases left unmatched: 5. The CDR3 extends over 15 amino acids. In DNA form, the CDR3 reads TGTGCCACCAGCAGAGATCTGACAGGGATAGAGACCCAGTACTTC. It translates to CATSRDLTGIETQYF.

This clone appeared a few times. The chain employs TRBV7-9 and TRBJ1-3; 7 nucleotides agree with TRBD1. This CDR3 has 14 amino acids. Germline V lookup: CDR1 SEHNR, CDR2 FQNEAQ (reference sequence). Losses at the gene ends were 6 bases for V and 6 bases for J; bases not matched to a gene: 8. CDR3 sequence: CASRPNRGANTIYF. The DNA of the CDR3 is TGTGCCAGCAGGCCTAACAGGGGAGCAAACACCATATATTTT.

This clone has only a few counts. The chain employs TRBV13 and TRBJ1-3; TRBD1 might be the D (5 bases). Between the trimmed V and J ends, which lost 6 bases and 8 bases, there was a span of 11 bases. The CDR3 is 12 residues long. Germline loops: CDR1 PRHDT, CDR2 FYEKMQ (reference sequence). The CDR3 here is CASRSQGDTIYF. CDR3 coding DNA: TGTGCCAGCAGGAGTCAGGGCGACACCATATATTTT. Full variable domain (rest looked up from reference TRBV13 and TRBJ1-3): AAGVIQSPRHLIKEKRETATLKCYPIPRHDTVYWYQQGPGQDPQFLISFYEKMQSDKGSIPDRFSAQQFSDYHSELNMSSLELGDSALYFCASRSQGDTIYFGEGSWLTVV.

The chain is built from TRBV7-2 and TRBJ2-3; 7 positions agree with TRBD1. The CDR3 runs to 15 residues. Looked up from germline, CDR1 is SGHTA and CDR2 is FQGNSA. Germline trimming cut 5 bases from V and 4 bases from J; bases unmatched to any gene: 9. The CDR3 is CASSLVAGGSDTQYF. For the CDR3, the DNA is TGTGCCAGCAGCCTCGTGGCAGGGGGATCAGATACGCAGTATTTT.

The V and J genes are TRBV4-3 and TRBJ1-3; D is perhaps TRBD1 (6 bases). This CDR3 spans 15 amino acids. Trimming stripped 0 bases from V and 2 bases from J, with 8 bases between. Germline CDR1 and CDR2: LGHNA and YSLEER. The CDR3 here is CASSQESGAGNTIYF. The CDR3 nucleotides read TGCGCCAGCAGCCAAGAATCAGGGGCTGGAAACACCATATATTTT.

V is TRBV27 and J is TRBJ1-2; the match to TRBD1 covers 12 bases. Germline values: CDR1 MNHEY, CDR2 SMNVEV (reference sequence). The V gene end was trimmed by 4 bases and the J gene end by 4 bases; junction bases not matched to a gene: 10. CDR3 length: 17 residues. The CDR3 bases are TGTGCCAGCAGTTCCCGGGACAGGGGGCCCCTTCTCTATGGCTACACCTTC. It codes for CASSSRDRGPLLYGYTF.

The chain uses TRBV4-3 and TRBJ2-1; D remains unclear. V was trimmed by 1 base and J by 5 bases, leaving 12 bases between them. This CDR3 comprises 15 residues. Germline CDR1 is LGHNA and CDR2 is YSLEER. The CDR3 loop is CASSQGSMADNEQFF. The CDR3, as DNA: TGCGCCAGCAGCCAAGGTTCAATGGCCGACAATGAGCAGTTCTTC.

This clone was detected only a few times. The chain combines TRBV18 with TRBJ2-5; the match to TRBD1 covers 8 bases. The ends lost 6 bases at V and 5 bases at J; junction bases unmatched: 5. Germline loops: CDR1 KGHSH, CDR2 LQKENI. The CDR3 runs to 13 residues. The CDR3 DNA is TGTGCCAGCTCCGGACAGGGCCGCGAGACCCAGTACTTC. It specifies CASSGQGRETQYF.

This clone was found a few times. The gene calls are TRBV6-5 and TRBJ1-6; no clear D. This CDR3 comprises 14 residues. The V end lost 0 bases, the J end lost 10 bases, and 10 bases lay between the germline ends. Germline loops: CDR1 MNHEY, CDR2 SVGAGI. The CDR3 DNA is TGTGCCAGCAGTTACTCGAATGCCAGGTCACCCCTCCACTTT. This translates into CASSYSNARSPLHF.

Here the CDR3 reads CASSSDTYNEQFF. The CDR3 coding sequence is TGTGCCAGCAGCTCAGACACCTACAATGAGCAGTTCTTC. The V gene is TRBV7-9, the J gene TRBJ2-1, with no clear D. V was shortened by 4 bases and J by 2 bases, with 6 bases between the two germline ends. The CDR3 extends over 13 amino acids. The germline gives CDR1 SEHNR, CDR2 FQNEAQ (reference sequence).

The rearrangement links TRBV20-1 to TRBJ1-4; no reliable D call. Germline-derived CDR1 and CDR2 are DFQATT and SNEGSKA (reference sequence). The CDR3 loop spans 11 amino acids. Between the trimmed V and J ends, which lost 0 bases and 8 bases, there was a span of 4 bases. The CDR3 nucleotides read TGCAGTGCTAGAGAAGGGGAAAAACTGTTTTTT. This sequence encodes CSAREGEKLFF.

The V call is TRBV9, the J call TRBJ2-1, with D perhaps TRBD2 (5 bases). The V gene lost 4 bases and the J gene lost 9 bases, with 14 bases spanning the gap. Germline CDR1 and CDR2: SGDLS and YYNGEE. The CDR3 runs to 13 residues. The CDR3 region is CASSPLVSGEQFF. The CDR3 DNA is TGTGCCAGCAGCCCTCTAGTGAGCGGTGAGCAGTTCTTC.

This clone was counted only a few times. V and J are TRBV25-1 and TRBJ2-1; D possibly matches TRBD1 or TRBD2 (6 bases each). CDR3 length: 16 residues. Per the germline V gene, CDR1 is MGHDK and CDR2 is SYGVNS. V gave up 3 bases and J gave up 7 bases, with 19 bases separating them. CDR3 loop: CASSDPNSGALNEQFF. The CDR3 DNA reads TGTGCCAGCAGTGACCCCAATTCGGGGGCACTGAATGAGCAGTTCTTC.

This chain connects TRBV7-2 to TRBJ1-1, with 7 bases aligning to TRBD1. CDR1 SGHTA and CDR2 FQGNSA come from the germline V gene. This CDR3 region has 14 residues. Trimming cost V 5 bases and J 5 bases; bases outside gene matches: 8. CDR3 DNA sequence: TGTGCCAGCAGCGACGTAGGGGGCCGGACTGAAGCTTTCTTT. Its protein is CASSDVGGRTEAFF.

V is TRBV4-2 and J is TRBJ1-2; no firm D call. V was pared by 0 bases and J by 0 bases, with 8 bases between. Germline-derived CDR1 and CDR2 are LGHNA and YNFKEQ. The CDR3 sequence is 15 residues long. The CDR3 DNA reads as TGTGCCAGCAGCCAAGACAGGTCTCCTAACTATGGCTACACCTTC. Its translation: CASSQDRSPNYGYTF.

This clone was seen only a few times. The gene calls are TRBV28 and TRBJ1-2, with TRBD1 matching over 9 bases. CDR1 is MDHEN, CDR2 SYDVKM, per germline. This CDR3 has 13 amino acids. With 5 bases clipped from V and 8 bases from J, the junction kept 6 bases outside the gene matches. CDR3 nucleotide sequence: TGTGCCAGCAGTCCGGAAACAGGGGGCGGCTACACCTTC. Protein product: CASSPETGGGYTF.

This clone was found a few times. The chain links TRBV30 to TRBJ1-3; no clear D gene. The V end lost 2 bases, the J end lost 0 bases, and 14 bases lay between the germline ends. This CDR3 region has 16 residues. Per germline, CDR1 GTSNPN and CDR2 SVGIG (reference sequence). CDR3 amino acids: CAWSREQPSSGNTIYF. In DNA, the CDR3 is TGTGCCTGGAGTCGGGAGCAACCTTCCTCTGGAAACACCATATATTTT. The full variable domain, completed using reference TRBV30 and TRBJ1-3, is SQTIHQWPATLVQPVGSPLSLECTVEGTSNPNLYWYRQAAGRGLQLLFYSVGIGQISSEVPQNLSASRPQDRQFILSSKKLLLSDSGFYLCAWSREQPSSGNTIYFGEGSWLTVV.

This clone was detected a few times. The chain carries TRBV5-6 and TRBJ2-4; D uncertain. Trimming took 4 bases from V and 0 from J, leaving 8 bases between them. The CDR3 is made up of 14 amino acids. CDR1 SGHDT and CDR2 YYEEEE come from the germline V gene. The CDR3 DNA is TGTGCCAGCAGCCTTAGGGTAGCCAAAAACATTCAGTACTTC. Translation: CASSLRVAKNIQYF. The full variable domain, its missing parts supplied by reference TRBV5-6 and TRBJ2-4, is DAGVTQSPTHLIKTRGQQVTLRCSPKSGHDTVSWYQQALGQGPQFIFQYYEEEERQRGNFPDRFSGHQFPNYSSELNVNALLLGDSALYLCASSLRVAKNIQYFGAGTRLSVL.

The rearrangement joins TRBV27 to TRBJ1-6; D might be TRBD1 (6 bases). Germline CDR1 reads MNHEY; CDR2 reads SMNVEV (reference sequence). Trimming shortened V by 5 bases and J by 0 bases, and 8 bases separated the two germline ends. This CDR3 is built from 15 residues. The DNA of the CDR3 is TGTGCCAGCAGTGTACAGGGCTCCTATAATTCACCCCTCCACTTT. As protein: CASSVQGSYNSPLHF.

This clone was counted between two and nine times. The chain links TRBV9 to TRBJ2-1; possibly TRBD1 for D (5 bases). Germline V lookup: CDR1 SGDLS, CDR2 YYNGEE. This CDR3 is 14 amino acids long. V was clipped by 1 base and J by 8 bases, with 13 bases between them. CDR3 residues: CASSVLQQGDEQFF. CDR3 in DNA: TGTGCCAGCAGCGTACTCCAGCAGGGCGATGAGCAGTTCTTC.

This clone was seen ten or more times. The V and J genes are TRBV14 and TRBJ2-3; perhaps TRBD1 as D (5 bases). The V end was cut by 2 bases, the J end by 0 bases, with 9 bases between. Germline lookup yields CDR1 SGHDN and CDR2 FVKESK. The CDR3 runs 15 residues. DNA of the CDR3: TGTGCCAGCAGCCAACGAACAGGCAGCACAGATACGCAGTATTTT. Translation gives CASSQRTGSTDTQYF.

The V call is TRBV7-2, the J call TRBJ1-2; D not certain. CDR1 is SGHTA, CDR2 FQGNSA, per germline. The CDR3 contains 14 residues. Trimming removed 1 base at V and 3 bases at J, with 9 bases between. For the CDR3, the DNA is TGTGCCAGCAGCTTAGGGGCACAGCACTATGGCTACACCTTC. This codes for CASSLGAQHYGYTF.

In nucleotides, the CDR3 is TGTGCCAGCATCCAAACAGGGGGAACAGATACGCAGTATTTT. Protein product: CASIQTGGTDTQYF. V and J are TRBV27 and TRBJ2-3, with 8 bases identical to TRBD1. V was pared by 7 bases and J by 3 bases, with 6 bases of the junction left unmatched. This CDR3 has 14 amino acids. Looked up from germline, CDR1 is MNHEY and CDR2 is SMNVEV (reference sequence).

This clone was counted a few times. The V call is TRBV2, the J call TRBJ2-2; possible D gene TRBD1, 6 bases. The CDR3 totals 15 residues. V was shortened by 6 bases and J by 6 bases, with 17 bases between the two germline ends. Germline assignment: CDR1 SNHLY and CDR2 FYNNEI. The CDR3, as DNA: TGTGCCAGCAGGACCACAGGGTTAACCCCCGGGGAGCTGTTTTTT. Amino acids: CASRTTGLTPGELFF.

The rearrangement uses TRBV4-3 and TRBJ2-7; 9 nucleotides agree with TRBD1. With V trimmed by 0 bases and J by 6 bases, 12 bases remained unmatched. The CDR3 has 17 amino acids. The V gene's germline CDR1 is LGHNA and CDR2 YSLEER. CDR3 coding DNA: TGCGCCAGCAGCCAAGATCTGGGACAGGGAGCTTTTGGCGAGCAGTACTTC. It codes for CASSQDLGQGAFGEQYF.